This paragraph reports one T cell receptor (beta chain). Its antigen is not known. The entry originates in a study of T cell responses to AZD1222 COVID-19 vaccine. Study results and caveats: Baseline testing showed seropositivity in only 5 or 6 AZD1222 recipients. The breadth and depth of Spike-specific TCRs increased once two AZD1222 doses had been given. Clonal diversity was possibly underestimated, and the donors were mostly white British, with more females.

Sequencing was performed with immunoSEQ multiplex PCR; in TCRdb, only in-frame clones are kept and a portion is missing. Among some 200,000 clones listed, more than 85% were seen once. The CDR3 length is 15 residues. Trimming stripped 2 bases from V and 10 bases from J, with 19 bases between. The germline V gene has CDR1 SGHDT and CDR2 YYEEEE. The sequence came from an adult in good health. J is TRBJ1-5 and V is TRBV5-6; D is unresolved. The source was peripheral blood, collected on day 0 of AZD1222 vaccination. The DNA of the CDR3 is TGTGCCAGCAGCTTTGGTTCTGCGCCAAGGATCCCCCAGCATTTT. Its translation: CASSFGSAPRIPQHF.